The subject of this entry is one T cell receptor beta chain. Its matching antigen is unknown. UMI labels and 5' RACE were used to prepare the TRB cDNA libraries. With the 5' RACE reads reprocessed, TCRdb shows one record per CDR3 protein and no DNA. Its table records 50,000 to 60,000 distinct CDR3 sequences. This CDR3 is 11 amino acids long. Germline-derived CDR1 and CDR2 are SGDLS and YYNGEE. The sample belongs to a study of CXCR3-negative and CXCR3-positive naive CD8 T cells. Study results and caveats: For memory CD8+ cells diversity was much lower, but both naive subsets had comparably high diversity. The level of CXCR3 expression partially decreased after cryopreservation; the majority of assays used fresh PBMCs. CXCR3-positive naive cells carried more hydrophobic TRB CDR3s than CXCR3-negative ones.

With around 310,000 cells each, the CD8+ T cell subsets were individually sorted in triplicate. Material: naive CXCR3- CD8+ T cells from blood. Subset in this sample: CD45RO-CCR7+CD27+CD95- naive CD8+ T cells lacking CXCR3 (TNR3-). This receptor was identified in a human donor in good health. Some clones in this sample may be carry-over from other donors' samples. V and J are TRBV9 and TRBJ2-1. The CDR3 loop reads CASSGDSEQFF.